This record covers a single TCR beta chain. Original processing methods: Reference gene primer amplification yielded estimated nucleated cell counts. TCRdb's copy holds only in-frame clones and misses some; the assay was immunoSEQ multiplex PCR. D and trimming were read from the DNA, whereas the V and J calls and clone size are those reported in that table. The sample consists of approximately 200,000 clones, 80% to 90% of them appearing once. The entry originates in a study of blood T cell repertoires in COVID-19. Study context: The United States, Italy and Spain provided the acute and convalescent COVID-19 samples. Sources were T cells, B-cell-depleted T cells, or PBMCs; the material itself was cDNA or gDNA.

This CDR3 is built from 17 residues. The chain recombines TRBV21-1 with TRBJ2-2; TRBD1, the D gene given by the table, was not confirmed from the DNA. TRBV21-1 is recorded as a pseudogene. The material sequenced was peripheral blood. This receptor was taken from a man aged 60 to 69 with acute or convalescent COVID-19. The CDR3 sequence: CASSKEGDREDTGELFF. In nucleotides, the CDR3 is TGTGCCAGCAGCAAAGAGGGGGACAGGGAGGACACCGGGGAGCTGTTTTTT.